A selection of T cell receptor beta chains follows, all from one sample in a study of blood T cell repertoires in COVID-19. Using immunoSEQ multiplex PCR, the repertoire was profiled, and TCRdb retains in-frame clones only, with some absent. The table shows about 150,000 clones, with about 79% occurring only once. What was sequenced was peripheral blood. The source is a woman aged 55-75 years with acute or convalescent COVID-19. Both conserved end residues are trimmed from each CDR3. D genes are given only for firm matches.

d_call | v_call | cdr3_aa
TRBD1 | TRBV3-1/TRBV3-2 | ASSPGQGRNYGYT
- | TRBV10-3 | AISDVDSGNTIY
- | TRBV19 | ASSIQPLTRNEQF
- | TRBV19 | ASSKGVGYT
- | TRBV29-1 | SVHPGTEQF
TRBD2 | TRBV5-1 | ASRSLTSGEETQY
- | TRBV27 | ANVQARASTDTQY
- | TRBV7-2 | ASREGWTEAF
TRBD1 | TRBV5-1 | ASSSLGGKESPLH
TRBD1 | TRBV15 | ATTIQGRRAHTEAF
TRBD1 | TRBV4-1 | ASSQGQGVDNSPLH
TRBD1 | TRBV2 | ASTEGQAGSPQH
- | TRBV6-6 | ATGQSSNTIY
- | TRBV12-3/TRBV12-4 | ASSTGFYGYT
TRBD1 | TRBV7-9 | ASSRQGREQY
- | TRBV5-1 | ASSTQGASSGNTIY